One sample yielded the 27 T cell receptor beta chains listed below, sequenced in a study of CD8+CD57+ T cells in acquired aplastic anemia. Profiling of TCR beta VDJ combinations and CDR3 sequences used genomic DNA as template. A single record per CDR3 protein comes from TCRdb applying MiXCR to the reads. The sample has tens of thousands of distinct CDR3 sequences; more than 75% are singletons. Sample: sorted CD4+, CD8+, or CD8+CD57+ T cells (not recorded which) from PBMCs. The source of these receptors is a human donor in good health, serving as a control.

J is TRBJ1-2 and V is TRBV4-3; TRBD1 is a possible D gene (5 bases). The CDR3 runs 14 residues. From germline, CDR1 is LGHNA and CDR2 YSLEER. The V and J ends lost 4 bases and 7 bases respectively, with 16 bases between them. CDR3 sequence reads: CASSRAGRERGYTF. CDR3 DNA sequence: TGCGCCAGCAGCCGAGCGGGCAGGGAACGTGGCTACACCTTC.

This chain connects TRBV4-1 to TRBJ1-1, with D perhaps TRBD1 (5 bases). Germline V gene sequence: CDR1 MGHRA, CDR2 YSYEKL. The CDR3 sequence is 14 residues long. V was shortened by 6 bases and J by 9 bases, with 20 bases between the two germline ends. The DNA of the CDR3 is TGCGCCAGCAGACAACAGGAGATGGAGCGACAAGCTTTCTTT. This translates into CASRQQEMERQAFF.

This clonotype has more than one count but fewer than ten. This sequence joins TRBV24-1 and TRBJ2-2; a possible D gene is TRBD1 (6 bases). CDR1 is KGHDR, CDR2 SFDVKD, per germline. The CDR3 runs to 14 residues. Trimming took 4 bases from V and 1 from J, leaving 6 bases between them. For the CDR3, the DNA is TGTGCCACCAGTGAGACAGGGAACACCGGGGAGCTGTTTTTT. Amino acids: CATSETGNTGELFF.

The chain links TRBV20-1 to TRBJ2-7, with 11 nucleotides matching TRBD2. Germline V gene sequence: CDR1 DFQATT, CDR2 SNEGSKA (reference sequence). This CDR3 comprises 16 residues. The CDR3 protein is CSEGLAGGSSEYEQYF. The DNA of the CDR3 is TGCAGCGAGGGGCTAGCGGGGGGTTCCTCGGAATACGAGCAGTACTTC.

The chain recombines TRBV7-3 with TRBJ2-2, with D perhaps TRBD2 (6 bases). With 5 bases removed from V and 6 bases from J, the gap between germline ends came to 10 bases. This CDR3 has 13 residues. Germline V gene lookup returns CDR1 SGHTA and CDR2 FQGTGA. In nucleotides, the CDR3 is TGTGCCAGCAGCCGAGCGGGTTCCGGGGAGCTGTTTTTT. This gives the protein CASSRAGSGELFF.

Details on this clonotype: One end of the junction is discordant with germline, which a read error may explain. The chain is built from TRBV10-1 and TRBJ2-7; either TRBD1 or TRBD2 may fit D (5 bases each). CDR3 length equals 16 residues. Germline V CDR1 and CDR2: WNHNN, SYGVQD (reference sequence). CDR3 region: CASRRDRDPRAVEQYF. CDR3 sequence (DNA): TGTGCCAGCAGGCGAGACCGGGACCCACGCGCGGTTGAGCAGTACTTC.

This sequence joins TRBV2 and TRBJ1-1, with D unresolved. CDR3 length: 13 amino acids. Germline CDR1 and CDR2: SNHLY and FYNNEI. Trimming left V 8 bases short and J 4 bases short, with 14 bases between. CDR3 sequence (DNA): TGTGCCAGCTTCGGGATGATGTCCACTGAAGCTTTCTTT. Protein: CASFGMMSTEAFF.

The V gene is TRBV7-6, the J gene TRBJ1-6; D is undetermined. Germline CDR1 reads SGHVS; CDR2 reads FNYEAQ. Trimming pared 5 bases from V and 8 bases from J, leaving 13 bases between. There are 14 residues in the CDR3. The chain's CDR3 is CASSPAGTDSPLHF. The CDR3 DNA is TGTGCCAGCAGCCCAGCGGGCACGGATTCACCCCTCCACTTT. The complete variable domain, with remaining parts taken from reference TRBV7-6 and TRBJ1-6, reads GAGVSQSPRYKVTKRGQDVALRCDPISGHVSLYWYRQALGQGPEFLTYFNYEAQQDKSGLPNDRFSAERPEGSISTLTIQRTEQRDSAMYRCASSPAGTDSPLHFGNGTRLTVT.

This clonotype was seen only once. The genes are TRBV10-2 and TRBJ1-6, with D hard to call. The CDR3 contains 14 residues. CDR1 is WSHSY and CDR2 is SAAADI in the germline V gene. The germline V and J ends were trimmed by 3 bases and 9 bases, with 12 bases remaining between them. The CDR3 nucleotides read TGCGCCAGCAGTGATCCCCACCGAGGTTCACCCCTCCACTTT. This sequence encodes CASSDPHRGSPLHF.

This clonotype is categorized as large (0.1 to 1%). V and J are TRBV20-1 and TRBJ2-7; no definite D call. CDR1 and CDR2 from the germline V gene are DFQATT and SNEGSKA (reference sequence). The CDR3 is 12 residues long. V dropped 1 base and J dropped 4 bases, with 8 bases sitting between them. The CDR3 DNA reads TGCAGTGCTAGAGTTGTAGATTACGAGCAGTACTTC. It is translated as CSARVVDYEQYF.

This clonotype was seen just once. CDR3 loop: CASRQGPYSFISPLHF. Here the CDR3 DNA reads TGTGCCAGTAGACAGGGACCGTATTCCTTCATTTCACCCCTCCACTTT. The chain carries TRBV19 and TRBJ1-6; D might be TRBD1 (6 bases). Trimming pared 6 bases from V and 9 bases from J, leaving 21 bases between. Per germline, CDR1 LNHDA and CDR2 SQIVND (reference sequence). The CDR3 has 16 amino acids.

The V and J genes are TRBV29-1 and TRBJ2-2; 8 bases are a match to TRBD1. Germline assignment: CDR1 SQVTM and CDR2 ANQGSEA. V shed 6 bases, J shed 1 base, and the junction held 4 bases outside the gene matches. This CDR3 region has 14 residues. This chain's CDR3 is CSVSTGVNTGELFF. DNA for the CDR3: TGCAGCGTCTCGACAGGGGTGAACACCGGGGAGCTGTTTTTT.

This clonotype has a handful of counts. The chain couples TRBV29-1 to TRBJ2-7; TRBD1 matches at 9 bases. The CDR3 runs 16 residues. Germline CDR1 and CDR2: SQVTM and ANQGSEA. The V segment lost 4 bases and the J segment 3 bases; nucleotides outside the gene matches: 13. The CDR3 reads CSVVGAGTGIFYEQYF. The CDR3 DNA reads as TGCAGCGTTGTGGGAGCCGGGACAGGGATCTTCTACGAGCAGTACTTC.

The chain employs TRBV7-6 and TRBJ1-1; D not certain. Per the germline V gene, CDR1 is SGHVS and CDR2 is FNYEAQ. Trimming cost V 0 bases and J 5 bases, with 7 bases left between them. The CDR3 extends over 13 amino acids. The CDR3 DNA sequence: TGTGCCAGCAGCTTAGCGCCGGGAACTGAAGCTTTCTTT. It yields the protein CASSLAPGTEAFF. Together with reference TRBV7-6 and TRBJ1-1, the CDR3 gives the full variable domain: GAGVSQSPRYKVTKRGQDVALRCDPISGHVSLYWYRQALGQGPEFLTYFNYEAQQDKSGLPNDRFSAERPEGSISTLTIQRTEQRDSAMYRCASSLAPGTEAFFGQGTRLTVV.

J is TRBJ1-6 and V is TRBV12-3 or TRBV12-4; D is unclear. The germline V and J ends were trimmed by 4 bases and 13 bases, with 11 bases remaining between them. The CDR3 extends over 12 amino acids. The DNA of the CDR3 is TGTGCCAGCAGTTCCGTTAGTAGGCCCCTCCACTTT. Residues: CASSSVSRPLHF.

The chain recombines TRBV2 with TRBJ1-2, with TRBD1 as a possible D gene (6 bases). CDR1 SNHLY and CDR2 FYNNEI come from the germline V gene. This CDR3 is built from 11 residues. The V end lost 6 bases, the J end lost 7 bases, and 9 bases lay between the germline ends. The CDR3 here is CASRQGIGYTF. In DNA, the CDR3 is TGTGCCAGCAGACAGGGTATTGGCTACACCTTC.

CDR3 protein: CSASKGQLNQPQHF. The CDR3 DNA sequence: TGCAGTGCTAGCAAGGGACAGCTAAATCAGCCCCAGCATTTT. The chain combines TRBV20-1 with TRBJ1-5, with TRBD1 matching 7 bases. The V segment lost 3 bases and the J segment 4 bases; nucleotides outside the gene matches: 6. Germline V gene lookup returns CDR1 DFQATT and CDR2 SNEGSKA (reference sequence). This CDR3 has 14 residues.

This chain joins TRBV7-6 and TRBJ1-5; 7 bases are a match to TRBD1. CDR3 length equals 13 residues. Germline V CDR1 and CDR2: SGHVS, FNYEAQ. Trimming removed 5 bases from V and 8 bases from J; junction bases left unmatched: 6. CDR3 DNA: TGTGCCAGCAGCCGTGACAGGGAAAAGCCCCAGCATTTT. Amino acid sequence: CASSRDREKPQHF. Full variable domain (outside the CDR3, taken from reference TRBV7-6 and TRBJ1-5): GAGVSQSPRYKVTKRGQDVALRCDPISGHVSLYWYRQALGQGPEFLTYFNYEAQQDKSGLPNDRFSAERPEGSISTLTIQRTEQRDSAMYRCASSRDREKPQHFGDGTRLSIL.

The V and J genes are TRBV6-5 and TRBJ1-2; D ambiguous. The CDR3 is 13 residues long. With 2 bases removed from V and 5 bases from J, the gap between germline ends came to 9 bases. The germline V gene encodes CDR1 MNHEY and CDR2 SVGAGI. The CDR3 nucleotides are TGTGCCAGCAGTTACGAAATGGGTTATGGCTACACCTTC. Its protein is CASSYEMGYGYTF.

This chain uses TRBV5-5 with TRBJ1-1; 8 bases match TRBD1. Trimming removed 0 bases from V and 5 bases from J; junction bases left unmatched: 0. Germline V gives CDR1 SGHKS, CDR2 YYEKEE (reference sequence). CDR3 length: 13 amino acids. CDR3 DNA: TGTGCCAGCAGCTTGGACAGGGGGACTGAAGCTTTCTTT. This encodes CASSLDRGTEAFF.

The V gene is TRBV9, the J gene TRBJ2-2, with 9 positions matching TRBD1. CDR1 is SGDLS, CDR2 YYNGEE, per germline. J gave up 16 bases and V 4 bases, and 17 bases lay outside the gene matches. This CDR3 is 15 amino acids long. The CDR3: CASSSRTGDTGGPFF. The CDR3 DNA is TGTGCCAGCAGCTCGAGGACAGGGGACACCGGGGGGCCGTTTTTT.

The V gene is TRBV2, the J gene TRBJ2-5; no clear D gene. Germline V CDR1 and CDR2: SNHLY, FYNNEI. Trimming pared 6 bases from V and 6 bases from J, leaving 8 bases between. The CDR3 spans 11 residues. CDR3 in amino acids: CASRSRQTQYF. CDR3 bases: TGTGCCAGCAGAAGCAGACAGACCCAGTACTTC.

This rearrangement joins TRBV5-6 to TRBJ1-2, with D unresolved. V was shortened by 4 bases and J by 8 bases, with 12 bases between the two germline ends. CDR1 and CDR2 (germline): SGHDT, YYEEEE. This CDR3 is built from 12 residues. The CDR3 DNA is TGTGCCAGCAGCCCAGGATCCGTGGGCTACACCTTC. Its translation: CASSPGSVGYTF. Full variable domain (rest looked up from reference TRBV5-6 and TRBJ1-2): DAGVTQSPTHLIKTRGQQVTLRCSPKSGHDTVSWYQQALGQGPQFIFQYYEEEERQRGNFPDRFSGHQFPNYSSELNVNALLLGDSALYLCASSPGSVGYTFGSGTRLTVV.

By proportion, this clonotype is medium-sized. V usage is TRBV14 and J usage is TRBJ2-1, with D possibly matching TRBD1 (6 bases). V was shortened by 4 bases and J by 0 bases, with 16 bases between the two germline ends. Germline V lookup: CDR1 SGHDN, CDR2 FVKESK. The CDR3 spans 17 residues. CDR3 bases: TGTGCCAGCAGCCTCTTACAGGGATGGGGCTCCTACAATGAGCAGTTCTTC. Its protein product is CASSLLQGWGSYNEQFF.

This rearrangement joins TRBV7-6 to TRBJ2-7; 7 nucleotides agree with TRBD2. The CDR3 length is 13 residues. From germline, CDR1 is SGHVS and CDR2 FNYEAQ. Losses at the gene ends were 1 base for V and 7 bases for J; bases not matched to a gene: 4. The CDR3 region has the DNA TGTGCCAGCAGCTTAGAGCGGGGAGGGGAGCAGTACTTC. This gives the protein CASSLERGGEQYF.

V usage is TRBV9 and J usage is TRBJ1-2, with 8 bases identical to TRBD1. There are 14 residues in the CDR3. The ends lost 4 bases at V and 4 bases at J; junction bases unmatched: 6. The V gene's germline CDR1 is SGDLS and CDR2 YYNGEE. For the CDR3, the DNA is TGTGCCAGCAGCTTGGCAGGGGGCGTCTATGGCTACACCTTC. It yields the protein CASSLAGGVYGYTF.

There are a few counts of this clonotype. This CDR3 reads CASSARGQGTHHGYTF. For the CDR3, the DNA is TGTGCCAGCAGCGCCCGGGGACAGGGGACCCATCATGGCTACACCTTC. The chain carries TRBV25-1 and TRBJ1-2; 10 nucleotides match TRBD1. CDR1 and CDR2 (germline): MGHDK, SYGVNS. This CDR3 has 16 amino acids. V lost 6 bases, J lost 6 bases, and 13 bases stayed unmatched.